This TCR beta chain was captured in a study of identical twins. Regarding the study as a whole: For cord blood, abundant beta clonotypes had fewer insertions, unlike memory repertoires, which showed none. The authors drew conclusions from cross-sectional statistical analysis rather than following the same donors.

This clonotype was seen repeatedly, ten times or more. What it binds is unknown. An end of the junction differs from the germline gene, which may be a read error. The CDR3 length is 12 residues. Via MiXCR, TCRdb re-called the 5' RACE reads, giving one row per CDR3 protein. The sample records approximately 680,000 distinct CDR3 sequences, roughly 6.6% being singletons. This sample was shared with a second study, whose subject was yellow fever vaccine responses in identical twins.

The rearrangement uses TRBV12-3 or TRBV12-4 and TRBJ2-2; unclear D gene. The sequence was collected from a woman aged 18-35 years in good health. Input material: PBMCs. The CDR3 coding sequence is TGTGTCAGCAGCCCTGAAGGGGGGGAGCTGTTTTTT. Translation gives CVSSPEGGELFF.